The 5 T cell receptor beta chains in this list originate from one sample, sequenced in a study of patients and donors after allogeneic stem cell transplantation. TCRdb itself ran the RT-PCR reads through MiXCR, one entry per CDR3 protein. The sample holds about a million distinct CDR3 sequences, about 20% seen once. Sample: blood, either unsorted or a sorted T cell fraction (not recorded which). These receptors all come from a human donor who was either an allogeneic HSCT recipient or a stem cell or donor lymphocyte infusion donor (not recorded which). It is not recorded whose cells these are; they may come from a transplant donor.

This clonotype appeared a few times. V usage is TRBV20-1 and J usage is TRBJ1-1; 7 bases line up with TRBD1. The CDR3 consists of 14 residues. Germline V CDR1 and CDR2: DFQATT, SNEGSKA (reference sequence). V gave up 3 bases and J gave up 0 bases; unmatched junction bases: 4. CDR3 DNA: TGCAGTGCTAGTAACAGGGGCATGAACACTGAAGCTTTCTTT. Amino acids: CSASNRGMNTEAFF.

In this sample, this clonotype turned up a few times. V and J are TRBV6-4 and TRBJ2-3, with 11 bases identical to TRBD2. V lost 4 bases and J lost 6; bases outside the gene matches: 6. Germline CDR1 MRHNA, CDR2 SNTAGT. The CDR3 is made up of 15 amino acids. CDR3 DNA: TGTGCCAGCAGTGCGCTAGCGGGAGGAGCGGATACGCAGTATTTT. Its translation is CASSALAGGADTQYF.

V usage is TRBV7-2 and J usage is TRBJ2-5; TRBD2 agrees at 7 bases. V gave up 5 bases and J gave up 3 bases; unmatched junction bases: 15. This CDR3 contains 17 residues. The germline V gene encodes CDR1 SGHTA and CDR2 FQGNSA. CDR3 residues: CASSRPGGTTVKETQYF. CDR3 nucleotides: TGTGCCAGCAGCCGGCCCGGGGGGACTACCGTTAAAGAGACCCAGTACTTC.

The genes are TRBV4-1 and TRBJ2-7; unclear D gene. V was pared by 3 bases and J by 2 bases, with 8 bases between. The CDR3 consists of 13 residues. The germline CDR1 and CDR2 sequences are MGHRA and YSYEKL. The CDR3 sequence: CASSHEPAYEQYF. CDR3 DNA: TGCGCCAGCAGCCACGAACCCGCCTACGAGCAGTACTTC.

The table lists this clonotype with a few counts. This rearrangement joins TRBV20-1 to TRBJ1-1, with a weak D call TRBD1 (5 bases). The CDR3 loop spans 13 amino acids. Germline V lookup: CDR1 DFQATT, CDR2 SNEGSKA (reference sequence). The CDR3 protein is CRPSGTLNTEAFF. For the CDR3, the DNA is TGCAGGCCCTCCGGGACCTTGAACACTGAAGCTTTCTTT.